This T cell receptor (beta chain) stems from a study of CD8+ T cells in alopecia areata. General study findings and limits: On tofacitinib, scalp clonality and expanded CD8+ clones among top 100 fell significantly.

V was pared by 3 bases and J by 5 bases, with 14 bases between. CDR1 SGHVS and CDR2 FQNEAQ come from the germline V gene. This CDR3 contains 14 residues. This sample's treatment: oral pan-JAK inhibitor, 5-10 mg twice daily. Extraction and reverse transcription of RNA yielded cDNA as the sequencing template. The repertoire was sequenced with immunoSEQ multiplex PCR; TCRdb's copy has only in-frame clones and lacks some. The top ten hold around 10% of the sample, which has 93,000 or so clones, 80% to 90% seen once. Comment on this clone: The antigen is unknown.

The chain is built from TRBV7-8 and TRBJ2-7; D possibly matches TRBD1 or TRBD2 (5 bases each). Specimen: CD8+ T cells sorted from blood, collected around week 31, from a patient treated with tofacitinib. The receptor was derived from a human donor with alopecia areata. This CDR3 reads CASSFRQVGHEQYF. CDR3 nucleotides: TGTGCCAGCAGCTTTCGGCAGGTGGGACACGAGCAGTACTTC.